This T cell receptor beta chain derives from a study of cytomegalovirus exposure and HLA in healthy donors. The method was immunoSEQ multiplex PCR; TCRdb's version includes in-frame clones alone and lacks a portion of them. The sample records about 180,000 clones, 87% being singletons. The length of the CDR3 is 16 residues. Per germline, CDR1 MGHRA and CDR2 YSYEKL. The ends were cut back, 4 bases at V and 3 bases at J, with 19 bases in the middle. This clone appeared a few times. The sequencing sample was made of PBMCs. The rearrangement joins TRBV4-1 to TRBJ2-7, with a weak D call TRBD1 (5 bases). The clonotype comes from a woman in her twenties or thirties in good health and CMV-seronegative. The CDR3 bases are TGCGCCAGCAGCCCAGCTCCTGACAGATTTAACTACGAGCAGTACTTC. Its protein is CASSPAPDRFNYEQYF.